The clone carrying this T cell receptor beta chain was observed a handful of times. Antigen unknown. A J-beta primer mix and a sample-barcoded 5' primer were used in a second PCR of about 7 to 12 cycles. TCRdb re-called the 5' RACE reads through MiXCR, storing one row per CDR3 protein. Of more than 650,000 distinct CDR3 sequences in the sample, about a fifth were seen once. This specimen comes from a study of blood T cells in healthy people across ages. CDR1 is DFQATT and CDR2 is SNEGSKA in the germline V gene (reference sequence). V was clipped by 0 bases and J by 4 bases, with 13 bases between them. The CDR3 runs to 14 residues. Study results and limitations: Not knowing donor CMV status may have confounded expanded clonotype changes. Roughly linear declines in TCR beta diversity per million T cells occurred with age. Diversity figures based on one million T cells were deemed too low.

Peripheral blood samples of about 10 milliliters were drawn from each donor. This receptor was obtained from a man aged 65 to 85 in good health. This chain uses TRBV20-1 with TRBJ2-7; D might be TRBD2 (6 bases). The sequencing sample was made of blood. The CDR3 sequence is CSARDPAGRYEQYF. CDR3 DNA sequence: TGCAGTGCTAGAGATCCAGCGGGCCGGTACGAGCAGTACTTC.